One and the same sample provided the 30 T cell receptor beta chains below, sequenced in a study of shared clonotypes between healthy human individuals. Profiling relied on immunoSEQ multiplex PCR, and the TCRdb table lists in-frame clones only, not all of them. The table includes around 2.5 million clones, approximately 93% detected once. The sample comprised naive CD4+ T cells from PBMCs. The subset here: CD45RA+ positively selected. The receptors stem from a man between 18 and 35 years old in good health. Some clones in this sample may be carry-over from other donors' samples.

This CDR3 is CASSFLSGELETQYF. The DNA for the CDR3 is TGTGCCAGCAGTTTTTTATCAGGGGAGCTGGAGACCCAGTACTTC. The V call is TRBV28, the J call TRBJ2-5; D is possibly TRBD1 (6 bases). Trimming removed 3 bases from V and 5 bases from J, with 16 bases in between. Looked up from germline, CDR1 is MDHEN and CDR2 is SYDVKM. The CDR3 contains 15 residues.

The chain joins TRBV7-8 to TRBJ2-3; no clear D. The CDR3 totals 14 residues. Trimming removed 1 base from V and 4 bases from J, with 9 bases in between. From germline, CDR1 is SGHVS and CDR2 FQNEAQ. For the CDR3, the DNA is TGTGCCAGCAGCTTAGAGACTGGGGCAGATACGCAGTATTTT. Protein product: CASSLETGADTQYF.

V gene TRBV15 combines with J gene TRBJ1-4; TRBD1 aligns across 7 bases. The CDR3 runs to 15 residues. J lost 4 bases, V lost 5 bases, and 7 bases had no gene match. The germline V gene has CDR1 LNHNV and CDR2 YYDKDF (reference sequence). The DNA of the CDR3 is TGTGCCACCAGCCGGGACAGAAAGATTAATGAAAAACTGTTTTTT. Protein: CATSRDRKINEKLFF.

This chain uses TRBV15 with TRBJ1-5; D gene ambiguous. Germline loops: CDR1 LNHNV, CDR2 YYDKDF (reference sequence). With 3 bases removed from V and 4 bases from J, the gap between germline ends came to 13 bases. The CDR3 runs to 15 residues. As DNA, the CDR3 is TGTGCCACCAGCAGGGAAGAAGGCCGGAATCAGCCCCAGCATTTT. Translating it yields CATSREEGRNQPQHF.

The rearrangement uses TRBV2 and TRBJ1-5, with 7 bases fitting TRBD1. Germline loops: CDR1 SNHLY, CDR2 FYNNEI. The V gene end was trimmed by 2 bases and the J gene end by 1 base; junction bases not matched to a gene: 2. The CDR3 loop spans 15 amino acids. CDR3 coding DNA: TGTGCCAGCAGTGAAAGGGGGCGGAGCAATCAGCCCCAGCATTTT. Encoded protein: CASSERGRSNQPQHF.

V is TRBV11-1 and J is TRBJ2-7, with D unresolved. The V end was cut by 5 bases, the J end by 6 bases, with 17 bases between. The CDR3 sequence is 14 residues long. The V gene's germline CDR1 is SGHAT and CDR2 FQDESV (reference sequence). The DNA for the CDR3 is TGTGCCAGCAGCCCCGACGGGCTGTCGGGCGAGCAGTACTTC. Protein product: CASSPDGLSGEQYF.

This clone occurred once. The chain couples TRBV6-6 to TRBJ2-5; D gene uncertain. V lost 2 bases, J lost 0 bases, and 7 bases lay in between. The CDR3 totals 14 residues. The germline gives CDR1 MNHNY, CDR2 SVGAGI (reference sequence). The CDR3 DNA is TGTGCCAGCAGTTACCCGAACGACCAAGAGACCCAGTACTTC. It encodes CASSYPNDQETQYF.

The chain uses TRBV7-2 and TRBJ1-1, with 9 bases aligning to TRBD1. Unmatched junction bases numbered 2, after V lost 3 bases and J lost 0 bases. Germline lookup yields CDR1 SGHTA and CDR2 FQGNSA. This CDR3 spans 15 amino acids. As DNA, the CDR3 is TGTGCCAGCAGCTTCCGGACAGGGGTGAACACTGAAGCTTTCTTT. Residues: CASSFRTGVNTEAFF.

The chain joins TRBV27 to TRBJ1-2, with 7 bases that match TRBD1. Germline trimming cut 4 bases from V and 3 bases from J; bases unmatched to any gene: 8. This CDR3 has 15 residues. In germline, CDR1 is MNHEY, CDR2 SMNVEV (reference sequence). In DNA, the CDR3 is TGTGCCAGCAGTTCACTCAGACAGGGCGACTATGGCTACACCTTC. The encoded protein is CASSSLRQGDYGYTF.

This chain uses TRBV28 with TRBJ1-5; TRBD1 aligns across 7 bases. V shed 5 bases, J shed 0 bases, and the junction held 10 bases outside the gene matches. Germline loops: CDR1 MDHEN, CDR2 SYDVKM. The CDR3 has 17 amino acids. CDR3 bases: TGTGCCAGCAGTCTCCAGGGACAGCTGTATAGCAATCAGCCCCAGCATTTT. Translation gives CASSLQGQLYSNQPQHF.

V usage is TRBV30 and J usage is TRBJ2-5; maybe TRBD2 (5 bases). V was shortened by 2 bases and J by 7 bases, with 11 bases between the two germline ends. The CDR3 runs to 12 residues. The germline V gene encodes CDR1 GTSNPN and CDR2 SVGIG (reference sequence). The CDR3 DNA follows: TGTGCCTGGAGTCAATCGGGGTCGACCCAGTACTTC. Protein sequence: CAWSQSGSTQYF.

The gene calls are TRBV18 and TRBJ1-2; no reliable D call. The germline V and J ends were trimmed by 3 bases and 10 bases, with 21 bases remaining between them. The CDR3 spans 15 residues. Looked up from germline, CDR1 is KGHSH and CDR2 is LQKENI. CDR3 coding DNA: TGTGCCAGCTCACCCTCACTTGAGGACGGAGGATACTACACCTTC. Translated, it gives CASSPSLEDGGYYTF.

The V gene is TRBV11-3, the J gene TRBJ2-2; no reliable D call. The V end was cut by 5 bases, the J end by 7 bases, with 8 bases between. The CDR3 extends over 12 amino acids. Germline assignment: CDR1 SGHNT and CDR2 YENEEA. The CDR3 protein is CASSLHFGELFF. The CDR3 DNA reads as TGTGCCAGCAGCCTCCATTTCGGGGAGCTGTTTTTT.

The genes are TRBV6-6 and TRBJ1-2; weak D call: TRBD1 (5 bases). Between the trimmed V and J ends, which lost 6 bases and 1 base, there was a span of 12 bases. CDR3 size: 14 residues. Per germline, CDR1 MNHNY and CDR2 SVGAGI (reference sequence). The CDR3 region is CASSQGPINYGYTF. The CDR3 region has the DNA TGTGCCAGCAGCCAGGGACCGATTAACTATGGCTACACCTTC.

This clone was observed once. This chain joins TRBV28 and TRBJ1-4, with TRBD1 as a possible D gene (5 bases). The CDR3 loop spans 15 amino acids. Germline V gene lookup returns CDR1 MDHEN and CDR2 SYDVKM. V lost 5 bases and J 2 bases, leaving 12 bases between the germline ends. The DNA of the CDR3 is TGTGCCAGCAGTCCGAACAGGCCCACTAATGAAAAACTGTTTTTT. Its protein is CASSPNRPTNEKLFF.

For this clone: Other DNA variants within this sample encode the same CDR3. The chain employs TRBV7-9 and TRBJ2-1; 11 nucleotides agree with TRBD2. The CDR3 is 15 residues long. The V gene's germline CDR1 is SEHNR and CDR2 FQNEAQ (reference sequence). V trimming: 5 bases; J trimming: 4 bases; junction bases outside the gene matches: 4. The CDR3 DNA is TGTGCCAGCAGCAGTCTAGCGGGAGGATACAATGAGCAGTTCTTC. It yields the protein CASSSLAGGYNEQFF. The full variable domain, its missing parts supplied by reference TRBV7-9 and TRBJ2-1, is DTGVSQNPRHKITKRGQNVTFRCDPISEHNRLYWYRQTLGQGPEFLTYFQNEAQLEKSRLLSDRFSAERPKGSFSTLEIQRTEQGDSAMYLCASSSLAGGYNEQFFGPGTRLTVL.

The chain couples TRBV28 to TRBJ2-4; unclear D gene. Germline assignment: CDR1 MDHEN and CDR2 SYDVKM. The CDR3 consists of 16 residues. Trimming shortened V by 2 bases and J by 0 bases, and 11 bases separated the two germline ends. The CDR3 reads CASSLATMLAKNIQYF. The DNA of the CDR3 is TGTGCCAGCAGTTTAGCGACAATGCTAGCCAAAAACATTCAGTACTTC.

This sequence joins TRBV5-1 and TRBJ1-1; D perhaps matches TRBD1 (6 bases). This CDR3 region has 14 residues. V was shortened by 2 bases and J by 3 bases, with 11 bases between the two germline ends. From germline, CDR1 is SGHRS and CDR2 YFSETQ. Written as DNA, the CDR3 is TGCGCCAGCAGCTTCGTGGAGGGGGACACTGAAGCTTTCTTT. Its translation: CASSFVEGDTEAFF.

This rearrangement joins TRBV6-6 to TRBJ2-3, with 7 bases lining up with TRBD2. This CDR3 has 15 residues. Germline-derived CDR1 and CDR2 are MNHNY and SVGAGI (reference sequence). J lost 5 bases, V lost 4 bases, and 9 bases had no gene match. DNA for the CDR3: TGTGCCAGCAGTTTTCGGGCGGGAGTTGAAGATACGCAGTATTTT. The encoded protein is CASSFRAGVEDTQYF.

To note about this clone: Other nucleotide sequences from this sample produce the same CDR3. The chain uses TRBV30 and TRBJ2-7; no definite D call. The CDR3 extends over 12 amino acids. V lost 1 base to trimming and J lost 3 bases, with 7 bases between them. Per germline, CDR1 GTSNPN and CDR2 SVGIG (reference sequence). CDR3 in DNA: TGTGCCTGGAGTGGGGCAGACTACGAGCAGTACTTC. Translated, it gives CAWSGADYEQYF.

This chain joins TRBV19 and TRBJ2-7, with TRBD1 matching 8 bases. The CDR3 runs to 14 residues. V gave up 4 bases and J gave up 0 bases; unmatched junction bases: 2. Germline V gene lookup returns CDR1 LNHDA and CDR2 SQIVND (reference sequence). The CDR3 here is CASSTGQASYEQYF. As DNA, the CDR3 is TGTGCCAGTAGTACGGGACAGGCCTCCTACGAGCAGTACTTC.

The chain is built from TRBV4-3 and TRBJ1-2; a weak D match, TRBD1 (6 bases). The CDR3 has 14 amino acids. The V and J ends lost 4 bases and 6 bases respectively, with 15 bases between them. Germline V lookup: CDR1 LGHNA, CDR2 YSLEER. This chain's CDR3 is CASSPRAGEDGYTF. DNA for the CDR3: TGCGCCAGCAGCCCTCGGGCAGGGGAAGATGGCTACACCTTC.

J is TRBJ2-7 and V is TRBV6-1; no firm D call. V lost 10 bases and J lost 4, with 20 bases in between. Germline V gene lookup returns CDR1 MNHNS and CDR2 SASEGT. The CDR3 sequence is 14 residues long. This CDR3 is CATTSGSSAYEQYF. CDR3 DNA sequence: TGTGCCACTACCTCAGGCAGCTCGGCTTACGAGCAGTACTTC.

The gene calls are TRBV28 and TRBJ1-1, with D maybe TRBD1 (6 bases). The CDR3 runs to 15 residues. Germline lookup yields CDR1 MDHEN and CDR2 SYDVKM. Trimming removed 1 base from V and 2 bases from J, with 11 bases in between. CDR3: CASSLFSTGNTEAFF. The CDR3 coding sequence is TGTGCCAGCAGTTTATTCTCGACAGGCAACACTGAAGCTTTCTTT. Full variable domain (remainder filled in from reference TRBV28 and TRBJ1-1): DVKVTQSSRYLVKRTGEKVFLECVQDMDHENMFWYRQDPGLGLRLIYFSYDVKMKEKGDIPEGYSVSREKKERFSLILESASTNQTSMYLCASSLFSTGNTEAFFGQGTRLTVV.

This chain links TRBV5-1 with TRBJ1-1, with a tentative D call TRBD1 (6 bases). Per germline, CDR1 SGHRS and CDR2 YFSETQ. Trimming removed 5 bases at V and 3 bases at J, with 11 bases between. This CDR3 is built from 13 residues. For the CDR3, the DNA is TGCGCCAGCAGAGTCAGGGGTGACACTGAAGCTTTCTTT. Residues: CASRVRGDTEAFF.

The rearrangement joins TRBV10-1 to TRBJ2-1; D gene uncertain. The CDR3 runs to 13 residues. Trimming took 5 bases from V and 6 from J, leaving 11 bases between them. Germline V gene sequence: CDR1 WNHNN, CDR2 SYGVQD (reference sequence). This CDR3 reads CASSIRGRNEQFF. The DNA for the CDR3 is TGCGCCAGCAGTATCCGAGGACGCAATGAGCAGTTCTTC.

This chain joins TRBV2 and TRBJ1-2, with no clear D. Trimming left V 6 bases short and J 4 bases short, with 12 bases between. Germline values: CDR1 SNHLY, CDR2 FYNNEI. This CDR3 is 13 amino acids long. As DNA, the CDR3 is TGTGCCAGCAGACCGTCTGGGGTCTATGGCTACACCTTC. Its translation: CASRPSGVYGYTF.

The V and J genes are TRBV6-5 and TRBJ2-3; 7 bases line up with TRBD2. Germline V CDR1 and CDR2: MNHEY, SVGAGI. This CDR3 contains 15 residues. V lost 4 bases, J lost 0 bases, and 4 bases stayed unmatched. The CDR3 is CASSWVSGSTDTQYF. In DNA form, the CDR3 reads TGTGCCAGCAGTTGGGTTAGCGGGAGCACAGATACGCAGTATTTT.

V usage is TRBV6-5 and J usage is TRBJ2-5; TRBD1 matches 7 bases. Germline V gene sequence: CDR1 MNHEY, CDR2 SVGAGI. The CDR3 loop spans 14 amino acids. V trimming: 10 bases; J trimming: 2 bases; junction bases outside the gene matches: 10. CDR3 amino acids: CATDGTANQETQYF. The DNA for the CDR3 is TGTGCCACCGATGGGACAGCCAATCAAGAGACCCAGTACTTC.

The chain has TRBV28 and TRBJ1-2; no definite D call. The germline V and J ends were trimmed by 4 bases and 8 bases, with 17 bases remaining between them. Germline values: CDR1 MDHEN, CDR2 SYDVKM. This CDR3 has 14 residues. The CDR3 loop reads CASSSVKRIRGYTF. DNA of the CDR3: TGTGCCAGCAGTTCCGTAAAGAGAATAAGGGGCTACACCTTC.